Here is one T cell receptor (beta chain) with its context. The data stem from a study of blood T cell repertoires in COVID-19. Across the whole study: Sources were T cells, B-cell-depleted T cells, or PBMCs; the material itself was cDNA or gDNA.

This study enrolled people aged 18 to 89 from about two dozen US geographic areas. The recovered donors of Cohort 3 showed two negative PCRs, clearance, or symptom resolution. TCRdb's copy holds only in-frame clones and misses some; the assay was immunoSEQ multiplex PCR. The sample holds over 150,000 clones; 75% to 90% are singletons and the top ten take around 3.2%. Sequenced: PBMCs or T cells enriched from blood (not recorded which). The TCR originated in a woman in her sixties who had recovered from COVID-19.

The CDR3 reads CASSQDPSGGLDEQYF. The CDR3 coding sequence is TGTGCCAGCAGCCAAGATCCTAGCGGGGGGCTGGACGAGCAGTACTTC. The chain joins TRBV4-2 to TRBJ2-7, with TRBD2 identical over 11 bases. Looked up from germline, CDR1 is LGHNA and CDR2 is YNFKEQ. V was pared by 0 bases and J by 5 bases, with 6 bases of the junction left unmatched. This CDR3 contains 16 residues.